This entry features one T cell receptor (beta chain) sequence. Seattle-derived patients entered the study during active infection and were followed longitudinally. Germline CDR1 is SGDLS and CDR2 is YYNGEE. Trimming took 2 bases from V and 7 from J, leaving 10 bases between them. The CDR3 contains 13 residues. The sample is drawn from a study of blood T cell repertoires in COVID-19. For the study at large: PBMCs, B-cell-depleted T cells, or T cells were the source of the cDNA or gDNA that made up the material.

The method was immunoSEQ multiplex PCR; TCRdb's version includes in-frame clones alone and lacks a portion of them. The sample yields fewer than 700,000 clones, 85% to 90% seen once. Sequenced material: peripheral blood. The sequence was collected from a woman between 45 and 65 years old with COVID-19, enrolled during active disease. The V call is TRBV9, the J call TRBJ1-3; D remains unclear. The CDR3 protein is CASSVGGRNTIYF. The CDR3 DNA is TGTGCCAGCAGCGTTGGTGGTCGGAACACCATATATTTT.